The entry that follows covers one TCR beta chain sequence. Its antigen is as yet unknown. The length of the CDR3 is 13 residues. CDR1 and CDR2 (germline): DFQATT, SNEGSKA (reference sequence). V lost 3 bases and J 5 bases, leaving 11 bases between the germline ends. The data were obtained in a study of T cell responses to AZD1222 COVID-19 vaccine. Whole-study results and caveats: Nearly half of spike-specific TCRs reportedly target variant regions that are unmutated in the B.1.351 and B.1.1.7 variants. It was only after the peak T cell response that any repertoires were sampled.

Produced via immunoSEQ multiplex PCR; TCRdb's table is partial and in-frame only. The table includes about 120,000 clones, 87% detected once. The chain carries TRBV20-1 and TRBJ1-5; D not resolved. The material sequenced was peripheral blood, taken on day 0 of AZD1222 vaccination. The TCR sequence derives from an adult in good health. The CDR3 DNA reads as TGCAGTGCTAGTAAGGGTCGGGATCAGCCCCAGCATTTT. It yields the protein CSASKGRDQPQHF.